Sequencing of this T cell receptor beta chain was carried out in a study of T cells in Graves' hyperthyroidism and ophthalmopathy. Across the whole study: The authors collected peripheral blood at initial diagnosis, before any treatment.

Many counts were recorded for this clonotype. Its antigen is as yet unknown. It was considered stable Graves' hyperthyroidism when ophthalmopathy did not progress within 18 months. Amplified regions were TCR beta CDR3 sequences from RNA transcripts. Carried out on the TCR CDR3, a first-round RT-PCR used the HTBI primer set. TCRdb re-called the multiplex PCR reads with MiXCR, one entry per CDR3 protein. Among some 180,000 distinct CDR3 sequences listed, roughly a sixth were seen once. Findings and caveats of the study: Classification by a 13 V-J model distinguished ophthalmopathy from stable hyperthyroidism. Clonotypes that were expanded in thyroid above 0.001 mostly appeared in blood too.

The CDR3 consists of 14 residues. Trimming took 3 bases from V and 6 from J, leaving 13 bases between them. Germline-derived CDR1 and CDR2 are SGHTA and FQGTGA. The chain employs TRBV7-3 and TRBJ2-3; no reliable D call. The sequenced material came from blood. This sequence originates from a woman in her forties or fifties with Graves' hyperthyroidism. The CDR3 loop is CASSFGSYGDTQYF. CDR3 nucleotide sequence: TGTGCCAGCAGCTTCGGGTCCTATGGGGATACGCAGTATTTT.